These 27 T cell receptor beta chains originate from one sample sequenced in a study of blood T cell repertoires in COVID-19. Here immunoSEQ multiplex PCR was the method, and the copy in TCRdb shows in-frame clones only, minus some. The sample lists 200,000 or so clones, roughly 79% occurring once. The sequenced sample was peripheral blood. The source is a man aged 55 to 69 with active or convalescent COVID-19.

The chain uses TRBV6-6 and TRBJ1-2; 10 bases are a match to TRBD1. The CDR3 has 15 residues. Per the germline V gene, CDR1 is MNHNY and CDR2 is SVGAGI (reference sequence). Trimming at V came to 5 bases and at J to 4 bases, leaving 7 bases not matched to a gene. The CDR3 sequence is CASSQTGGVLYGYTF. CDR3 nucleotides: TGTGCCAGCAGTCAGACAGGGGGCGTTCTCTATGGCTACACCTTC.

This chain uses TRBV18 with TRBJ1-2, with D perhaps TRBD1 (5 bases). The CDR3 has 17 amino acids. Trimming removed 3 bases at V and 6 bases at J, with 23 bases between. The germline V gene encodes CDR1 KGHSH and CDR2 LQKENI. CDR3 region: CASSPIIRSQGQNGYTF. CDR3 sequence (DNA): TGTGCCAGCTCACCGATTATTAGGAGCCAGGGTCAAAATGGCTACACCTTC.

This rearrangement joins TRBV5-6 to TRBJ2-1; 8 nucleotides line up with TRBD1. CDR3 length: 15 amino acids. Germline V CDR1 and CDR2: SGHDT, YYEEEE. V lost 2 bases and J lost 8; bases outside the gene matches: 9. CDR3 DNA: TGTGCCAGCAGCTTAGGGGGTCAGGGGGCCTATGAGCAGTTCTTC. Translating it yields CASSLGGQGAYEQFF.

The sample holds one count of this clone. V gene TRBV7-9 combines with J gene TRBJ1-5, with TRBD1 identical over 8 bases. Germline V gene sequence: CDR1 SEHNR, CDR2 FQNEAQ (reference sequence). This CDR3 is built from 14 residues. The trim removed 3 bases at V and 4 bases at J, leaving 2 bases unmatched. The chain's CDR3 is CASSFTGGNQPQHF. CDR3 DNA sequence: TGTGCCAGCAGCTTCACAGGGGGTAATCAGCCCCAGCATTTT. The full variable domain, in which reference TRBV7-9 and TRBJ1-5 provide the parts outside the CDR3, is DTGVSQNPRHKITKRGQNVTFRCDPISEHNRLYWYRQTLGQGPEFLTYFQNEAQLEKSRLLSDRFSAERPKGSFSTLEIQRTEQGDSAMYLCASSFTGGNQPQHFGDGTRLSIL.

The CDR3 DNA follows: TGTGCCAGCAGCCCGGGACAGGGTCTGGCAGATACGCAGTATTTT. Its translation is CASSPGQGLADTQYF. The genes are TRBV5-6 and TRBJ2-3, with TRBD1 identical over 9 bases. The length of the CDR3 is 15 residues. V trimming: 4 bases; J trimming: 4 bases; junction bases outside the gene matches: 7. Per the germline V gene, CDR1 is SGHDT and CDR2 is YYEEEE.

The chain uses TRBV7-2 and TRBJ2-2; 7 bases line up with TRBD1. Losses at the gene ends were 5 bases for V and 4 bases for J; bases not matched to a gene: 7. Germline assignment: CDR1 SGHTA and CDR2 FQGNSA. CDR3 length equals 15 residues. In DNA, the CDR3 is TGTGCCAGCAGCCGGTTGACAGGGACCACCGGGGAGCTGTTTTTT. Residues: CASSRLTGTTGELFF.

CDR3 region: CASSLARGTNTEAFF. CDR3 DNA: TGTGCCAGCAGCTTAGCTAGGGGGACGAACACTGAAGCTTTCTTT. This chain uses TRBV7-8 with TRBJ1-1, with D possibly being TRBD1 (6 bases). The V end lost 0 bases, the J end lost 1 base, and 9 bases lay between the germline ends. Per germline, CDR1 SGHVS and CDR2 FQNEAQ. The CDR3 length is 15 residues.

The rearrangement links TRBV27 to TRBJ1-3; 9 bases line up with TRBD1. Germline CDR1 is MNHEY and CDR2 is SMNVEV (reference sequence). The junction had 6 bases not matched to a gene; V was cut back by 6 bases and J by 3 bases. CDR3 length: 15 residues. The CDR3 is CASRQTGGVGNTIYF. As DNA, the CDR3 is TGTGCCAGCAGACAAACAGGGGGCGTTGGAAACACCATATATTTT.

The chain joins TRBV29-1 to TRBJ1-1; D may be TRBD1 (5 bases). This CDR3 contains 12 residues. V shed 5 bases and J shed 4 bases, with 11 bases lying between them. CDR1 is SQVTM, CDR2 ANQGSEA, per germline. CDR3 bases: TGCAGCGTTCGGCGGGGGGGCACTGAAGCTTTCTTT. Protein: CSVRRGGTEAFF. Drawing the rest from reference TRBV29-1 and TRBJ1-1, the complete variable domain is SAVISQKPSRDICQRGTSLTIQCQVDSQVTMMFWYRQQPGQSLTLIATANQGSEATYESGFVIDKFPISRPNLTFSTLTVSNMSPEDSSIYLCSVRRGGTEAFFGQGTRLTVV.

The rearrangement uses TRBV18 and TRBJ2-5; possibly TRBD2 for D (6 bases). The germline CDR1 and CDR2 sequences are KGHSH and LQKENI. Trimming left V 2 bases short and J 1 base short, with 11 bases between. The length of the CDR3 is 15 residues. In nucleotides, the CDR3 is TGTGCCAGCTCACCAATCCAGCGGGCCCAAGAGACCCAGTACTTC. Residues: CASSPIQRAQETQYF.

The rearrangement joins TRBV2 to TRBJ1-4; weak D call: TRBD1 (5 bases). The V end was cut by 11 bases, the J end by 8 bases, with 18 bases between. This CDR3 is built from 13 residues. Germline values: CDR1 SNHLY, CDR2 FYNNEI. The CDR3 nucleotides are TGTGCCGGCCTGACGGACCAGGGAGAAAAACTGTTTTTT. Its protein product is CAGLTDQGEKLFF.

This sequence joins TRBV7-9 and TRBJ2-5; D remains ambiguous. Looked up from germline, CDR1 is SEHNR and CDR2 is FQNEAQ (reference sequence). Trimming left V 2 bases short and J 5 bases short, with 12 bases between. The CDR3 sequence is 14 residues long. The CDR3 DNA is TGTGCCAGCAGCTTACGTAGCAATATGGAGACCCAGTACTTC. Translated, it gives CASSLRSNMETQYF.

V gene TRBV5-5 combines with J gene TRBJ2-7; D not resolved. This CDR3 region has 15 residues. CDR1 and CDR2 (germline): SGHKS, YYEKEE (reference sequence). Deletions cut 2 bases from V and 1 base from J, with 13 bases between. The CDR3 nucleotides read TGTGCCAGCAGCTTCTTAGGAGTTCGATCCTACGAGCAGTACTTC. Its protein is CASSFLGVRSYEQYF.

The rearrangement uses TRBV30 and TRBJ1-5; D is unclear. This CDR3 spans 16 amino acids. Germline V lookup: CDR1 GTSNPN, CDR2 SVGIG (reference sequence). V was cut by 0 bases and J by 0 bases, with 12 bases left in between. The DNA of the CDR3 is TGTGCCTGGAGTGTTTTTGGCAGTTATAGCAATCAGCCCCAGCATTTT. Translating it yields CAWSVFGSYSNQPQHF.

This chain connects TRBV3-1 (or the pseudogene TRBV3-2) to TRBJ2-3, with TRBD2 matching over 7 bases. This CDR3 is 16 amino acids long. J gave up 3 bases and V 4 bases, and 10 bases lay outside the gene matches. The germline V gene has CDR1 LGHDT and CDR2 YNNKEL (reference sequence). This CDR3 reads CASSPNPAGFTDTQYF. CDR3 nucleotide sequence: TGTGCCAGCAGCCCAAACCCAGCGGGGTTTACAGATACGCAGTATTTT.

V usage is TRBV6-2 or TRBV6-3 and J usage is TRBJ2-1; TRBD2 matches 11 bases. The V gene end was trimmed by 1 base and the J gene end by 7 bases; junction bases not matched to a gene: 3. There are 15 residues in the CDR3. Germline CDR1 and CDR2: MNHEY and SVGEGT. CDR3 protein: CASSYWASGGNEQFF. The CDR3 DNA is TGTGCCAGCAGTTACTGGGCTAGCGGGGGGAATGAGCAGTTCTTC.

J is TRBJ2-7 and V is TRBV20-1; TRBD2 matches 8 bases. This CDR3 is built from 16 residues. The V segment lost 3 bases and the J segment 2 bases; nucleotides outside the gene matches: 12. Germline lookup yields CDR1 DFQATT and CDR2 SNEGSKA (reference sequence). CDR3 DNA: TGCAGTGCTAGTGGCTTCGAGCGGGAGCCTACCTACGAGCAGTACTTC. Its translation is CSASGFEREPTYEQYF.

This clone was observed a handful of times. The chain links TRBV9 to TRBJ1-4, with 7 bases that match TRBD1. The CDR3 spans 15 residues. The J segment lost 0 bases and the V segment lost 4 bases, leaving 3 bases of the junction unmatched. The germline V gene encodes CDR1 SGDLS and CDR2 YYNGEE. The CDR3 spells CASSRQGATNEKLFF. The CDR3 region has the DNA TGTGCCAGCAGCAGACAGGGTGCAACTAATGAAAAACTGTTTTTT.

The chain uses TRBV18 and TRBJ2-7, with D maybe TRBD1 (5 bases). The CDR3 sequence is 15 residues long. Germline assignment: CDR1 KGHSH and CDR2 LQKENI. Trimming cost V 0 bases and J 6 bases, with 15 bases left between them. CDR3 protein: CASSPPARAAIEQYF. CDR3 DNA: TGTGCCAGCTCACCACCGGCCAGGGCAGCTATCGAGCAGTACTTC.

CDR3 in amino acids: CSVTSGRADTQYF. CDR3 DNA: TGCAGCGTTACTAGCGGGAGGGCAGATACGCAGTATTTT. The V call is TRBV29-1, the J call TRBJ2-3, with 13 bases identical to TRBD2. The length of the CDR3 is 13 residues. The V gene's germline CDR1 is SQVTM and CDR2 ANQGSEA. Trimming cost V 5 bases and J 4 bases; bases outside gene matches: 0.

CDR3 in DNA: TGTGCCAGCAGCGCCGGGACAGGGGTCCACGAGCAGTACTTC. This sequence encodes CASSAGTGVHEQYF. The chain has TRBV9 and TRBJ2-7; 10 bases align to TRBD1. The CDR3 sequence is 14 residues long. J was trimmed by 5 bases and V by 3 bases; bases with no gene match: 5. Germline loops: CDR1 SGDLS, CDR2 YYNGEE.

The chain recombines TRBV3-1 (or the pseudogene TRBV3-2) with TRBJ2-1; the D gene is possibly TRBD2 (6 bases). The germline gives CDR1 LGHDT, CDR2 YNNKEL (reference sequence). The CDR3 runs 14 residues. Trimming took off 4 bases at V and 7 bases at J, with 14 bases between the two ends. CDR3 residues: CASSPFGDSNEQFF. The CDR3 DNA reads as TGTGCCAGCAGCCCCTTCGGGGACTCGAATGAGCAGTTCTTC.

The CDR3 DNA is TGTGCCAGCAGCTTTCCGGGTATTCCAGAAGCTTTCTTT. The encoded protein is CASSFPGIPEAFF. This rearrangement joins TRBV7-8 to TRBJ1-1; D gene unclear. This CDR3 region has 13 residues. The V gene lost 3 bases and the J gene lost 8 bases, with 13 bases spanning the gap. Germline lookup yields CDR1 SGHVS and CDR2 FQNEAQ.

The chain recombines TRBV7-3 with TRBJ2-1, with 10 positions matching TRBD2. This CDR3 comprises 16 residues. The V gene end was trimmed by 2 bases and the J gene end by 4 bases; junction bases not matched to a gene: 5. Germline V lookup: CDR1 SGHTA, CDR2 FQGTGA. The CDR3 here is CASSLLGTSVYNEQFF. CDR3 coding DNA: TGTGCCAGCAGCTTATTGGGGACTAGCGTTTACAATGAGCAGTTCTTC.

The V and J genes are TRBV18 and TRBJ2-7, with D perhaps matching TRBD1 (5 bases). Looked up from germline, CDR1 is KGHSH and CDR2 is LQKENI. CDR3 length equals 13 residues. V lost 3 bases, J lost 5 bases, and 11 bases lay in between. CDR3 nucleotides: TGTGCCAGCTCACCCCAGGGTCGGGACGAGCAGTACTTC. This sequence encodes CASSPQGRDEQYF.

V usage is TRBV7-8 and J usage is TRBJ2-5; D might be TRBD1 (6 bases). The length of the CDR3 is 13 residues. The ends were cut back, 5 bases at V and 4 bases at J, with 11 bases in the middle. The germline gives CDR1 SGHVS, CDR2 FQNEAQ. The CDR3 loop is CASSPRGRETQYF. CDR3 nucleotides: TGTGCCAGCAGCCCCAGGGGTAGAGAGACCCAGTACTTC.

The CDR3 sequence: CASSSTSVPGELFF. The CDR3 DNA reads TGTGCCAGCAGTTCGACTAGCGTCCCCGGGGAGCTGTTTTTT. This sequence joins TRBV6-5 and TRBJ2-2, with 8 bases fitting TRBD2. The junction had 4 bases not matched to a gene; V was cut back by 4 bases and J by 6 bases. Germline CDR1 reads MNHEY; CDR2 reads SVGAGI. The CDR3 covers 14 residues.